The 25 T cell receptor beta chains listed next were all sequenced from one sample in a study of post-analysis software for immune sequencing data. General study points: Comparison of patients with controls showed roughly five TRBV segments more frequent in patients, TRBV5-6, TRBV5-1 and TRBV20-1 among them.

The antigens these receptors bind are not known. Included in the TCR beta cDNA libraries were unique molecular identifiers. Each CDR3 protein is one row after TCRdb ran MiXCR on the PCR reads. This sample has hundreds of thousands of distinct CDR3 sequences; around 40% occur once, and the top ten carry about an eighth. The sample comprised blood. The origin of the receptors is a girl between 5 and 17 years old with multiple sclerosis.

The chain uses TRBV10-3 and TRBJ2-5; tentative D call: TRBD2 (5 bases). V lost 8 bases and J 2 bases, leaving 6 bases between the germline ends. This CDR3 comprises 11 residues. CDR1 is ENHRY and CDR2 is SYGVKD in the germline V gene. The CDR3 loop is CAIPGQETQYF. CDR3 DNA sequence: TGTGCCATCCCGGGACAAGAGACCCAGTACTTC.

The rearrangement uses TRBV4-2 and TRBJ2-5; 12 bases are a match to TRBD2. The CDR3 spans 16 residues. Unmatched junction bases numbered 13, after V lost 3 bases and J lost 11 bases. In germline, CDR1 is LGHNA, CDR2 YNFKEQ. CDR3 in amino acids: CASSQVTSGSGHEQYF. DNA for the CDR3: TGTGCCAGCAGCCAGGTGACTAGCGGGAGTGGCCATGAGCAGTACTTC.

This chain uses TRBV6-5 with TRBJ2-3; TRBD2 matches at 7 bases. Trimming cost V 2 bases and J 4 bases; bases outside gene matches: 12. The V gene's germline CDR1 is MNHEY and CDR2 SVGAGI. The CDR3 contains 17 residues. CDR3 in amino acids: CASSYVASGGEADTQYF. The CDR3 DNA follows: TGTGCCAGCAGTTACGTGGCTAGCGGAGGGGAGGCAGATACGCAGTATTTT.

The rearrangement links TRBV18 to TRBJ2-7, with D possibly being TRBD1 or TRBD2 (5 bases each). Germline V gene lookup returns CDR1 KGHSH and CDR2 LQKENI. The CDR3 runs 14 residues. The ends were cut back, 4 bases at V and 6 bases at J, with 16 bases in the middle. The CDR3 nucleotides are TGTGCCAGCTCACTCGGGACCCCTCCCTCCGAGCAGTACTTC. Protein sequence: CASSLGTPPSEQYF.

This clonotype was seen once. The V gene is TRBV29-1, the J gene TRBJ1-2, with 9 bases lining up with TRBD1. Losses at the gene ends were 0 bases for V and 5 bases for J; bases not matched to a gene: 13. Germline CDR1 and CDR2: SQVTM and ANQGSEA. This CDR3 has 17 residues. CDR3 nucleotide sequence: TGCAGCGTTGAAGAGGTCAAACGGGACAGGGCGTCTTATGGCTACACCTTC. It specifies CSVEEVKRDRASYGYTF. Together with reference TRBV29-1 and TRBJ1-2, the CDR3 gives the full variable domain: SAVISQKPSRDICQRGTSLTIQCQVDSQVTMMFWYRQQPGQSLTLIATANQGSEATYESGFVIDKFPISRPNLTFSTLTVSNMSPEDSSIYLCSVEEVKRDRASYGYTFGSGTRLTVV.

DNA for the CDR3: TGTGCCAGCAGGCGGACAGGGTTAATCAATCAGCCCCAGCATTTT. This gives the protein CASRRTGLINQPQHF. The chain uses TRBV12-3 or TRBV12-4 and TRBJ1-5, with TRBD1 matching over 8 bases. Germline trimming cut 6 bases from V and 3 bases from J; bases unmatched to any gene: 7. The CDR3 is 15 residues long.

The genes are TRBV7-2 and TRBJ2-3, with TRBD2 matching 9 bases. Trimming at V came to 0 bases and at J to 3 bases, leaving 4 bases not matched to a gene. The CDR3 sequence is 16 residues long. CDR1 is SGHTA, CDR2 FQGNSA, per germline. In nucleotides, the CDR3 is TGTGCCAGCAGCTTAGCACCTAGCGGGATGACAGATACGCAGTATTTT. It encodes CASSLAPSGMTDTQYF.

This clonotype was observed a handful of times. The chain joins TRBV20-1 to TRBJ1-2, with unresolved D. The CDR3 runs 13 residues. The germline gives CDR1 DFQATT, CDR2 SNEGSKA (reference sequence). The ends were cut back, 6 bases at V and 8 bases at J, with 19 bases in the middle. The CDR3 DNA sequence: TGCAGTGCAAGCCTGATCGAAGGCGAAGGCTACACCTTC. This codes for CSASLIEGEGYTF.

The rearrangement links TRBV20-1 to TRBJ2-1; 7 bases line up with TRBD2. The CDR3 extends over 14 amino acids. Per the germline V gene, CDR1 is DFQATT and CDR2 is SNEGSKA (reference sequence). J lost 6 bases, V lost 2 bases, and 7 bases had no gene match. The CDR3 spells CSARRLGEGNEQFF. CDR3 in DNA: TGCAGTGCTAGACGCCTTGGGGAGGGCAATGAGCAGTTCTTC.

The chain has TRBV15 and TRBJ2-5, with D unclear. Between the trimmed V and J ends, which lost 5 bases and 5 bases, there was a span of 18 bases. CDR1 is LNHNV and CDR2 is YYDKDF in the germline V gene (reference sequence). The CDR3 covers 15 residues. The CDR3 sequence: CATSAPPVAKETQYF. DNA for the CDR3: TGTGCCACCAGCGCCCCACCCGTCGCTAAGGAGACCCAGTACTTC.

V and J are TRBV9 and TRBJ1-2, with D unclear. Trimming removed 0 bases from V and 3 bases from J, with 9 bases in between. Germline lookup yields CDR1 SGDLS and CDR2 YYNGEE. The CDR3 has 14 amino acids. This CDR3 reads CASSVVWEHYGYTF. The CDR3 DNA follows: TGTGCCAGCAGCGTAGTATGGGAACACTATGGCTACACCTTC.

This chain uses TRBV6-5 with TRBJ2-3, with 7 positions matching TRBD2. Germline lookup yields CDR1 MNHEY and CDR2 SVGAGI. The ends lost 9 bases at V and 4 bases at J; junction bases unmatched: 10. The CDR3 loop spans 14 amino acids. This CDR3 reads CASLTSDYSDTQYF. The CDR3 bases are TGTGCCAGTCTTACTAGCGATTACTCAGATACGCAGTATTTT.

About this clonotype: A much larger clone differs from this one at a single base, so this may be a read error. The chain has TRBV20-1 and TRBJ2-3; 7 bases are a match to TRBD2. The germline V gene encodes CDR1 DFQATT and CDR2 SNEGSKA (reference sequence). The CDR3 has 15 residues. CDR3 sequence: CSARGGAGNPDTPYF. The CDR3 region has the DNA TGCAGTGCCAGAGGAGGAGCGGGAAACCCAGATACGCCGTATTTT.

Notes on this clonotype: One junction end disagrees with the germline gene, perhaps due to a read error. This chain uses TRBV7-3 with TRBJ1-1; no clear D gene. There are 13 residues in the CDR3. Germline CDR1 reads SGHTA; CDR2 reads FQGTGA. The CDR3 DNA follows: TGTGCCAGCAGCCCGGGCTTTGACACCGAAGCTTTCTTT. Translating it yields CASSPGFDTEAFF.

The J gene is TRBJ2-7, the V gene TRBV4-1; no definite D call. With 1 base removed from V and 3 bases from J, the gap between germline ends came to 13 bases. The CDR3 runs 15 residues. CDR1 MGHRA and CDR2 YSYEKL come from the germline V gene. The CDR3 protein is CASSQVVDGNYEQYF. In DNA form, the CDR3 reads TGCGCCAGCAGCCAAGTGGTTGACGGTAACTACGAGCAGTACTTC.

The V call is TRBV29-1, the J call TRBJ2-1, with D maybe TRBD2 (6 bases). Germline CDR1 SQVTM, CDR2 ANQGSEA. Trimming took off 4 bases at V and 4 bases at J, with 14 bases between the two ends. The CDR3 sequence is 14 residues long. The CDR3: CSVGGRLGYNEQFF. CDR3 DNA: TGCAGCGTTGGTGGGAGACTAGGATACAATGAGCAGTTCTTC.

The chain is built from TRBV3-1 and TRBJ2-7; TRBD1 agrees at 7 bases. This CDR3 is 15 amino acids long. Looked up from germline, CDR1 is LGHDT and CDR2 is YNNKEL (reference sequence). V lost 0 bases, J lost 3 bases, and 5 bases stayed unmatched. The CDR3: CASSQEAGGFYEQYF. CDR3 nucleotides: TGTGCCAGCAGCCAAGAGGCAGGGGGTTTCTACGAGCAGTACTTC.

V is TRBV3-1 and J is TRBJ2-5; 7 bases map to TRBD1. Judging by the DNA end, TRBJ2-7 fits better; the J call may be wrong. The germline V gene encodes CDR1 LGHDT and CDR2 YNNKEL (reference sequence). The length of the CDR3 is 14 residues. In DNA form, the CDR3 reads TGTGCCAGCAGACCCAGAGGACAGGCCTACGAGCAGTACTTC. This sequence encodes CASRPRGQAYEQYF.

This clonotype was seen more than once but under ten times. This rearrangement joins TRBV29-1 to TRBJ2-3, with 7 bases identical to TRBD2. Germline trimming cut 5 bases from V and 1 base from J; bases unmatched to any gene: 12. Per the germline V gene, CDR1 is SQVTM and CDR2 is ANQGSEA. CDR3 length: 16 residues. Here the CDR3 reads CSVNPWLAGGTDTQYF. The CDR3 coding sequence is TGCAGCGTTAACCCCTGGTTGGCGGGAGGCACAGATACGCAGTATTTT.

With regard to this clonotype: One end of the junction fails to match germline, which may point to a read error. The chain recombines TRBV5-1 with TRBJ2-7, with unresolved D. Germline CDR1 is SGHRS and CDR2 is YFSETQ. The CDR3 has 16 amino acids. This chain's CDR3 is CASSPSQLSPYYERYF. In nucleotides, the CDR3 is TGCGCCAGCAGCCCATCACAACTCAGCCCATACTACGAGCGGTACTTC.

V and J are TRBV6-2 or TRBV6-3 and TRBJ2-7, with 10 bases aligning to TRBD2. With 0 bases clipped from V and 9 bases from J, the junction kept 17 bases outside the gene matches. The CDR3 runs 18 residues. Germline V lookup: CDR1 MNHEY, CDR2 SVGEGT. The CDR3 DNA sequence: TGTGCCAGCAGTTACTCGTGGAGACTAGCGGGCCGTTCCGGGGGGCAGTACTTC. The encoded protein is CASSYSWRLAGRSGGQYF.

The rearrangement joins TRBV5-1 to TRBJ1-1; D perhaps matches TRBD1 (6 bases). There are 15 residues in the CDR3. Germline V CDR1 and CDR2: SGHRS, YFSETQ. Trimming pared 2 bases from V and 0 bases from J, leaving 11 bases between. The CDR3 here is CASSFGGAVNTEAFF. In nucleotides, the CDR3 is TGCGCCAGCAGCTTCGGGGGGGCAGTGAACACTGAAGCTTTCTTT.

This clonotype appeared a single time. This chain links TRBV28 with TRBJ2-5, with 9 nucleotides matching TRBD1. The CDR3 runs 16 residues. V was clipped by 4 bases and J by 2 bases; unmatched bases: 8. Per germline, CDR1 MDHEN and CDR2 SYDVKM. The CDR3 loop is CASSSWDRVKQETQYF. CDR3 DNA: TGTGCCAGCAGTTCCTGGGACAGGGTAAAGCAAGAGACCCAGTACTTC.

The V and J genes are TRBV20-1 and TRBJ2-7, with 11 bases aligning to TRBD2. The ends lost 4 bases at V and 0 bases at J; junction bases unmatched: 2. The CDR3 loop spans 14 amino acids. Germline V CDR1 and CDR2: DFQATT, SNEGSKA (reference sequence). The CDR3 region is CSATSGGSSYEQYF. For the CDR3, the DNA is TGCAGTGCTACTAGCGGGGGGAGCTCCTACGAGCAGTACTTC.

This clonotype has just a few counts. The J gene is TRBJ2-5, the V gene TRBV20-1, with D possibly being TRBD2 (5 bases). The CDR3 length is 17 residues. V gave up 2 bases and J gave up 4 bases, with 23 bases separating them. CDR1 is DFQATT, CDR2 SNEGSKA, per germline (reference sequence). CDR3 region: CSARSVWQGNSGETQYF. CDR3 in DNA: TGCAGTGCTAGATCGGTTTGGCAAGGTAACAGCGGAGAGACCCAGTACTTC.